A selection of T cell receptor beta chains follows, all from one sample in a study of cytomegalovirus exposure and HLA in healthy donors. This table comes from immunoSEQ multiplex PCR, and its TCRdb copy is limited to in-frame clones, with some not included. The sample consists of roughly 120,000 clones, 80% of them appearing once. Sequencing was done on a sample of PBMCs. The receptors were sampled from a female donor in good health and CMV-seropositive. Both conserved end residues are trimmed from each CDR3. For some rows the clone size is stated as once, few or many, or as a class when expanded; others skip it.

clone size	V gene	J gene	CDR3 protein
NA	TRBV29-1	TRBJ2-3	SVEAPGQGTTDTQY
NA	TRBV7-9	TRBJ2-2	ASSPGASGGTGELF
NA	TRBV13	TRBJ2-7	ASSLEGAYEQY
NA	TRBV18	TRBJ1-1	ASSPPGQGGTEAF
NA	TRBV25-1	TRBJ2-1	ASLSGTGGTEQF
NA	TRBV30	TRBJ1-1	AWSVPRGNTEAF
NA	TRBV6-6	TRBJ2-1	ASSWAGTGGYEQF
NA	TRBV5-4	TRBJ1-1	ASSTPGHVLEAF
NA	TRBV6-5	TRBJ2-3	ASRPSGASTDTQY
NA	TRBV7-2	TRBJ1-1	ASSHPRGGTEAF
NA	TRBV30	TRBJ1-6	AWQPLGQNSPLH
NA	TRBV6-1	TRBJ2-3	ASGASGFTDTQY
NA	TRBV2	TRBJ2-3	ASSLSSGGVDTQY
NA	TRBV6-6	TRBJ1-2	ASSDRDTHGYT
NA	TRBV10-3	TRBJ1-5	ASRDSNQPQH
NA	TRBV28	TRBJ2-7	ASTPGTGLSYEQY
once	TRBV21-1	TRBJ2-3	ASSKKQSPGTGDTDTQY
NA	TRBV5-1	TRBJ2-3	ASSTGTSGLTDTQY
once	TRBV9	TRBJ1-2	ASSVEGATGLGYT
NA	TRBV10-3	TRBJ2-2	AISAAGTSSWNTGELF
once	TRBV7-9	TRBJ2-2	ASSPGQGANTGELF
NA	TRBV18	TRBJ1-2	ASSTQGVYGYT
NA	TRBV11-2	TRBJ1-5	ASSRSPTGGGGQPQH
NA	TRBV5-1	TRBJ2-3	ASSLELGRFTDTQY
NA	TRBV5-1	TRBJ2-6	ASSLTTGVSGANVLT
NA	TRBV28	TRBJ2-6	ASSLWVAGGPGANVLT
NA	TRBV5-1	NA	ASSSSYEQY
NA	TRBV6-6	TRBJ2-7	ASSPSYEQY
NA	TRBV6-5	TRBJ2-6	ATQAGDTNVLT
NA	TRBV30	TRBJ2-1	AWSVLGGRHNEQF
NA	TRBV2	TRBJ1-2	ASSHIDFGYT
NA	TRBV19	TRBJ2-1	ASRIRGDTYNEQF
NA	TRBV10-3	TRBJ1-1	AISEPVIGTEAF
once	TRBV6-1	TRBJ1-1	ASSQVPMNTEAF
NA	TRBV9	TRBJ1-4	ASSGGLSNEKLF
NA	TRBV27	TRBJ1-6	ASSGQGRSPLH
NA	TRBV6-1	TRBJ1-1	ASSDLGNRGLTEAF
NA	TRBV2	TRBJ2-4	ASSDGRVKNIQY
few	TRBV5-1	TRBJ1-1	ASSRTGVDGTEAF
once	TRBV7-2	TRBJ2-7	ASSSSGAPAYEQY
few	TRBV30	TRBJ1-3	AWRNRASGNTIY
NA	TRBV18	TRBJ2-3	ASSPAGSDTQY
NA	TRBV2	TRBJ2-2	ASTLGGSGELF
NA	TRBV9	TRBJ1-2	ASSRPDRVNYGYT
NA	TRBV5-6	TRBJ1-5	ASSLQGREHQPQH
few	TRBV6-1	TRBJ2-3	ANDGHPSTDTQY
NA	TRBV2	TRBJ1-2	ASTVGQGPEGYT
few	TRBV6-5	NA	ASSFGTGGSYEQY
NA	TRBV9	TRBJ1-1	ASSSRTSLNTEAF
few	TRBV6-5	TRBJ2-1	ASSQRGQYNEQF